The rows below give T cell receptor beta chains drawn from one sample of a study of T cell responses to AZD1222 COVID-19 vaccine. Clones were sequenced by immunoSEQ multiplex PCR, and TCRdb holds only the in-frame ones, with some missing. The repertoire includes fewer than 200,000 clones, approximately 92% of them detected once, and about 10% sits in the top ten. Sequenced here: peripheral blood, sampled on day 0 of AZD1222 vaccination. The receptors derive from an adult in good health. CDR3s include the opening cysteine and the closing phenylalanine or tryptophan. A D gene is named only where the DNA matches it firmly. The listing skips clone size in some rows; elsewhere it reads once, few, many or a size class.

j_call v_call d_call clone_size cdr3_aa cdr3_nt
TRBJ2-4 TRBV27 - - CASSLSIGQGSKNIQYF TGTGCCAGCAGTTTATCGATCGGCCAGGGGTCCAAAAACATTCAGTACTTC
TRBJ2-3 TRBV7-2 TRBD2 - CASSLLKLAGTDTQYF TGTGCCAGCAGCTTATTGAAGCTAGCGGGCACAGATACGCAGTATTTT
TRBJ1-1 TRBV9 TRBD1 once CASSTRDRVLPTEAFF TGTGCCAGCAGCACCCGGGACAGGGTCCTCCCCACTGAAGCTTTCTTT
TRBJ2-1 TRBV7-9 - - CAISRLGDGEQFF TGTGCCATCTCAAGACTGGGGGACGGTGAGCAGTTCTTC
TRBJ1-4 TRBV7-2 - - CASSINEKLFF TGTGCCAGCAGCATTAATGAAAAACTGTTTTTT
TRBJ1-2 TRBV4-1 - - CASSQPAEGNYGYTF TGCGCCAGCAGCCAACCTGCGGAGGGGAACTATGGCTACACCTTC
TRBJ1-1 TRBV6-2/TRBV6-3 - few CASSTGRVGEAFF TGTGCCAGCAGTACAGGCCGGGTTGGTGAAGCTTTCTTT
TRBJ1-5 TRBV18 - - CASSPGTLNQPQHF TGTGCCAGCTCACCTGGGACTCTTAATCAGCCCCAGCATTTT
TRBJ1-2 TRBV21-1 - - CASSKTSSPRGVGYTF TGTGCCAGCAGCAAGACGTCTTCGCCGAGGGGGGTTGGCTACACCTTC
TRBJ1-1 TRBV12-3/TRBV12-4 - - CASSSVLHTEAFF TGTGCCAGCAGTTCTGTTCTGCACACTGAAGCTTTCTTT
TRBJ1-4 TRBV29-1 - - CSVEQGWGEKLFF TGCAGCGTTGAGCAGGGGTGGGGAGAAAAACTGTTTTTT
TRBJ2-1 TRBV10-1 TRBD2 - CASNSGTSGYNEQFF TGCGCCAGCAACTCCGGGACTAGCGGGTACAATGAGCAGTTCTTC
TRBJ1-5 TRBV2 - - CASKYREGDQPQHF TGTGCCAGCAAGTACAGGGAAGGCGATCAGCCCCAGCATTTT
TRBJ2-3 TRBV7-9 - - CASSFGALVGVDTQYF TGTGCCAGCAGCTTTGGAGCCCTGGTCGGGGTAGATACGCAGTATTTT
TRBJ1-1 TRBV19 - - CASSPPGGGQAFF TGTGCCAGTAGTCCCCCCGGGGGGGGCCAAGCTTTCTTT
TRBJ2-3 TRBV6-5 TRBD1 - CASGDRGYYDTQYF TGTGCCAGCGGGGACAGGGGTTATTATGATACGCAGTATTTT
TRBJ1-1 TRBV5-4 - - CASSLEWGGNTEAFF TGTGCCAGCAGCTTGGAGTGGGGGGGGAACACTGAAGCTTTCTTT
TRBJ2-4 TRBV9 - - CASSTEGDIQYF TGTGCCAGCAGCACTGAGGGGGACATTCAGTACTTC
TRBJ2-7 TRBV6-1 - - CASSDTSEDRSYEQYF TGTGCCAGCAGTGACACCTCAGAGGACAGAAGCTACGAGCAGTACTTC
TRBJ1-2 TRBV12-3/TRBV12-4 TRBD1 once CASSWGQTYGYTF TGTGCCAGCAGTTGGGGACAGACCTATGGCTACACCTTC
TRBJ2-7 TRBV2 - - CASKSTYEQYF TGTGCCAGCAAGAGTACCTACGAGCAGTACTTC
TRBJ1-5 TRBV7-2 - - CASSPTRGQGSNQPQHF TGTGCCAGCAGCCCAACAAGGGGTCAGGGAAGCAATCAGCCCCAGCATTTT
TRBJ1-1 TRBV29-1 - - CSVWGKGEAFF TGCAGCGTGTGGGGAAAAGGTGAAGCTTTCTTT
TRBJ2-3 TRBV7-2 TRBD2 - CASEGDYAQDTQYF TGTGCCAGCGAAGGGGACTACGCTCAAGATACGCAGTATTTT